This T cell receptor (beta chain) derives from a study of blood T cell repertoires in COVID-19. TCRdb keeps only in-frame clones here, not all; method: immunoSEQ multiplex PCR. The profile covers about 220,000 clones, with around 90% appearing a single time and just over 2.5% taken by the ten largest. Germline CDR1 and CDR2: MGHRA and YSYEKL. Unmatched junction bases numbered 5, after V lost 4 bases and J lost 2 bases. There are 14 residues in the CDR3. Individuals drawn from approximately 26 US areas were about 18 to 89 years old. Participant reports of clinical history set cohort assignment. V usage is TRBV4-1 and J usage is TRBJ2-7; TRBD1 aligns across 7 bases. Sequencing was done on a sample of PBMCs or T cells enriched from blood (not recorded which). The receptor was derived from a woman in her 30s with acute COVID-19. In DNA form, the CDR3 reads TGCGCCAGCAGCCCCCGGGACAGCGCCTACGAGCAGTACTTC. Translating it yields CASSPRDSAYEQYF.